The present T cell receptor beta chain was sequenced within a study of blood T cell repertoires in COVID-19. The wider study: Samples taken during acute and convalescent COVID-19 were collected in the United States, Italy and Spain. PBMCs, B-cell-depleted T cells, or T cells were the source of the cDNA or gDNA that made up the material.

As handled by the study authors: Estimation of nucleated cell counts relied on the amplification of reference gene primers. Assay: immunoSEQ multiplex PCR; the TCRdb copy retains only in-frame clones and omits some. V and J calls and clone size are copied from that table; D and trimming were computed from the DNA. Of 97,000 or so clones in the sample, roughly 79% were seen once. Germline V gene sequence: CDR1 SGHTA, CDR2 FQGNSA. Deletions cut 4 bases from V and 6 bases from J, with 21 bases between. The CDR3 has 16 amino acids. The rearrangement joins TRBV7-2 to TRBJ1-2; possibly TRBD1 for D (6 bases). The sample comprised peripheral blood. This sequence originates from a man aged 70-80 years with acute or convalescent COVID-19. CDR3 nucleotides: TGTGCCAGCAGCTGGGGCCTACAGGGAAGTGCCCATGGCTACACCTTC. This encodes CASSWGLQGSAHGYTF.